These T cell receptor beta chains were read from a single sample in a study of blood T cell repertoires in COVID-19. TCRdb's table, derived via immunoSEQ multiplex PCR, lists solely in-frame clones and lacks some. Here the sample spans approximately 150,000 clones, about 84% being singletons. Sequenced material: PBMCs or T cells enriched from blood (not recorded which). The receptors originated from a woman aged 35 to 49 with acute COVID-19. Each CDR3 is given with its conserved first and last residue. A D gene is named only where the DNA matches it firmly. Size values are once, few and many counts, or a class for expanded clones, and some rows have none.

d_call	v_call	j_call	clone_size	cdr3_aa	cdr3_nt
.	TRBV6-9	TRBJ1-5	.	CASRCVHSNQPQHF	TGTGCCAGCAGGTGTGTCCATAGCAATCAGCCCCAGCATTTT
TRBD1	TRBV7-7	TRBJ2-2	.	CASSQDTGGTGELFF	TGTGCTAGCAGCCAAGATACAGGGGGCACCGGGGAGCTGTTTTTT
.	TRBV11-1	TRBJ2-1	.	CASSAEDEQFF	TGTGCCAGCAGCGCAGAGGATGAGCAGTTCTTC
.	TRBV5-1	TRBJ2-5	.	CASSLALAMGQETQYF	TGCGCCAGCAGCTTGGCCCTAGCCATGGGACAAGAGACCCAGTACTTC
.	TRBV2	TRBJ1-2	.	CASKSLGTTGFGYTF	TGTGCCAGCAAGAGTCTGGGGACAACTGGGTTTGGCTACACCTTC
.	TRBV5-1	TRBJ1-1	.	CASSLVGARGAEAFF	TGCGCCAGCAGCCTGGTGGGGGCGAGGGGTGCTGAAGCTTTCTTT
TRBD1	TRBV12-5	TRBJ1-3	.	CASVRQGGGNTIYF	TGTGCTAGTGTAAGGCAGGGGGGTGGAAACACCATATATTTT
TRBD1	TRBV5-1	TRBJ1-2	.	CASSFAGTGNYTF	TGCGCCAGCAGCTTTGCCGGGACAGGGAACTACACCTTC
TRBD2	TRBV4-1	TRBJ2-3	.	CASSQLLAGFPTDTQYF	TGCGCCAGCAGCCAGTTACTAGCGGGGTTCCCCACAGATACGCAGTATTTT
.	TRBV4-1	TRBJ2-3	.	CASSQDRGTRTTDTQYF	TGCGCCAGCAGCCAAGATCGGGGGACTCGTACTACAGATACGCAGTATTTT
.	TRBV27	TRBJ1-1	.	CASSLKPRVNTEAFF	TGTGCCAGCAGTTTAAAGCCGCGGGTGAACACTGAAGCTTTCTTT
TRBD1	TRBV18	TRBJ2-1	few	CASSRQGVNEQFF	TGTGCCAGCTCAAGACAGGGGGTAAATGAGCAGTTCTTC
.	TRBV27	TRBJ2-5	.	CASSYATGFETQYF	TGTGCCAGCAGTTACGCAACAGGGTTCGAGACCCAGTACTTC
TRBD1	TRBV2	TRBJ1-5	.	CASRQGGEQPQHF	TGTGCCAGCAGACAGGGGGGGGAACAGCCCCAGCATTTT
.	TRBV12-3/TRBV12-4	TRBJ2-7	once	CASSFTGEQYF	TGTGCCAGCAGTTTCACGGGCGAGCAGTACTTC
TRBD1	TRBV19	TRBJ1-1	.	CASSTDRVLTEAFF	TGTGCCAGTAGTACCGACAGGGTGTTGACTGAAGCTTTCTTT
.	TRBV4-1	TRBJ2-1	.	CASSQAGDEQFF	TGCGCCAGCAGCCAAGCGGGAGATGAGCAGTTCTTC
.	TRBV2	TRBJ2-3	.	CASSDPGVGTDTQYF	TGTGCCAGCAGTGATCCGGGAGTCGGCACAGATACGCAGTATTTT
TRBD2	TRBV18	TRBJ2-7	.	CASSPQVGTTGHEQYF	TGTGCCAGCTCACCACAGGTGGGGACTACGGGGCACGAGCAGTACTTC
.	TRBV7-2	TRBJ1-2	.	CASSLAPGDGYTF	TGTGCCAGCAGCTTAGCCCCCGGGGATGGCTACACCTTC
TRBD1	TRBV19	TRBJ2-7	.	CASSPDRWLATSYEQYF	TGTGCCAGTAGTCCGGACAGGTGGCTTGCAACCTCCTACGAGCAGTACTTC
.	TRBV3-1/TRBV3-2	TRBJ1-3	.	CASSLGRWDSGNTIYF	TGTGCCAGCAGCCTAGGGAGGTGGGACTCTGGAAACACCATATATTTT
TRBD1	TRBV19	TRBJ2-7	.	CASSRGQGAYEQYF	TGTGCCAGTAGTAGAGGACAGGGGGCCTACGAGCAGTACTTC